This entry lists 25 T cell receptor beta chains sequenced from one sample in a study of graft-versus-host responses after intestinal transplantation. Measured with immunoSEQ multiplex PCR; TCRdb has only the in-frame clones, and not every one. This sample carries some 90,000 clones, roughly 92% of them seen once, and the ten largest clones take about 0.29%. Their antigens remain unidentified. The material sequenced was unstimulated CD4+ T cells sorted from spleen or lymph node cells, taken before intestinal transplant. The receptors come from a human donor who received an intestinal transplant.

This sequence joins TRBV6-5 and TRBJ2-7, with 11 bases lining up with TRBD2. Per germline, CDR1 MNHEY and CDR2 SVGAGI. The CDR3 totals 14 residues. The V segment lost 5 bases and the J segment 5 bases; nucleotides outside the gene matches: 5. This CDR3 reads CASSDSGRVHEQYF. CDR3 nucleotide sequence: TGTGCCAGCAGTGATAGCGGGAGGGTCCACGAGCAGTACTTC.

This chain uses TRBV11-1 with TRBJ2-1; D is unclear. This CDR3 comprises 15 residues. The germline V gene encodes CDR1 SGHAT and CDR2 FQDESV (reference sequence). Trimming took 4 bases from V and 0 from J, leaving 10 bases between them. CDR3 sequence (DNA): TGTGCCAGCAGCTCCCGCGGTTCCTCCTACAATGAGCAGTTCTTC. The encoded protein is CASSSRGSSYNEQFF.

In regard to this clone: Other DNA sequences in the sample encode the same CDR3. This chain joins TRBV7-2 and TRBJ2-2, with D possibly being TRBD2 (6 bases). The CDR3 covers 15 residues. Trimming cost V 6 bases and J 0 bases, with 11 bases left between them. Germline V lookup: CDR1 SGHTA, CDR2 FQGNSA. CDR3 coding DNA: TGTGCCAGCAGTCTAACGGGAGCGAACACCGGGGAGCTGTTTTTT. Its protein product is CASSLTGANTGELFF.

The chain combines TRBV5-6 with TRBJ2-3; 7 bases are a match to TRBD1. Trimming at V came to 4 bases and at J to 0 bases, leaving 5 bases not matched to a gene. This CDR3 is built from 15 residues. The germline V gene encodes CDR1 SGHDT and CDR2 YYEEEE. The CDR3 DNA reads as TGTGCCAGCAGCAGACGGACAGGCAGCACAGATACGCAGTATTTT. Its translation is CASSRRTGSTDTQYF.

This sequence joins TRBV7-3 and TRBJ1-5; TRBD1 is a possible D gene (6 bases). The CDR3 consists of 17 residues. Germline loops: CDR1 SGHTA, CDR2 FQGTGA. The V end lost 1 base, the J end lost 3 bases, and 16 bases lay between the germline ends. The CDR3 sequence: CASSLIASDRFNQPQHF. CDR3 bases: TGTGCCAGCAGCTTAATCGCTTCCGACAGGTTCAATCAGCCCCAGCATTTT.

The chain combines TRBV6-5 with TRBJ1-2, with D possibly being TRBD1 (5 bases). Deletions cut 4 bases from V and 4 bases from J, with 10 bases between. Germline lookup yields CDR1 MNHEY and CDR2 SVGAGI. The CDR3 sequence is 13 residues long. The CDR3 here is CASSSIQGYGYTF. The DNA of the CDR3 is TGTGCCAGCAGTTCCATTCAGGGCTATGGCTACACCTTC.

CDR3 protein: CAWSSTVTNQPQHF. The CDR3 DNA reads as TGTGCCTGGAGCTCGACAGTTACGAATCAGCCCCAGCATTTT. The chain combines TRBV30 with TRBJ1-5; D may be TRBD1 (5 bases). Between the trimmed V and J ends, which lost 3 bases and 4 bases, there was a span of 13 bases. CDR1 is GTSNPN and CDR2 is SVGIG in the germline V gene (reference sequence). CDR3 length: 14 residues.

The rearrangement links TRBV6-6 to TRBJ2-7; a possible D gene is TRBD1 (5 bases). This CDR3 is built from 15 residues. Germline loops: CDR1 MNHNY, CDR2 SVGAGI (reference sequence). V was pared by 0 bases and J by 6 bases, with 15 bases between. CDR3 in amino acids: CASSYSLFDRSEQYF. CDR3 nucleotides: TGTGCCAGCAGTTACTCCCTATTCGACAGAAGCGAGCAGTACTTC.

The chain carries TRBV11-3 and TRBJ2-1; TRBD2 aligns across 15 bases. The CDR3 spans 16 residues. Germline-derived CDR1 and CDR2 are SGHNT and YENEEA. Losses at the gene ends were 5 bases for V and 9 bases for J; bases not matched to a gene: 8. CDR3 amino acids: CASSQGLAGGEGEQFF. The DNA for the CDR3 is TGTGCCAGCAGCCAGGGACTAGCGGGAGGTGAGGGTGAGCAGTTCTTC.

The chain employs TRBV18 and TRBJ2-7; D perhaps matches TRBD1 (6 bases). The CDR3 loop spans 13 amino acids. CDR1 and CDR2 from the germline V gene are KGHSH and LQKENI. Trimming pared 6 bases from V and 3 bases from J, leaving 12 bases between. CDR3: CASSPGQNYEQYF. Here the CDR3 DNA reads TGTGCCAGCTCGCCGGGACAAAACTACGAGCAGTACTTC.

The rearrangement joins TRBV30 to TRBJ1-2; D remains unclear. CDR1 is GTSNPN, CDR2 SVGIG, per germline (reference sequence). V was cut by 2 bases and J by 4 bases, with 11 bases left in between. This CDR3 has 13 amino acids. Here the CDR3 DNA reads TGTGCCTGGAGTCCCCACAGCCGCTATGGCTACACCTTC. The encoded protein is CAWSPHSRYGYTF.

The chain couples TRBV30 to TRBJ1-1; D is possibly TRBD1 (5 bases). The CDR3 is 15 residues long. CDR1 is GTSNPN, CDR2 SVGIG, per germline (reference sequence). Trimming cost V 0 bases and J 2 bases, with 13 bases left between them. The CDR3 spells CAWSVLMGVNTEAFF. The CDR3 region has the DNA TGTGCCTGGAGTGTACTAATGGGGGTTAACACTGAAGCTTTCTTT.

As DNA, the CDR3 is TGTGCCAGCTCACCACCGGTGGGGAGCACAGATACGCAGTATTTT. This gives the protein CASSPPVGSTDTQYF. The chain has TRBV18 and TRBJ2-3; D not certain. The germline V gene has CDR1 KGHSH and CDR2 LQKENI. The CDR3 has 15 amino acids. The V end was cut by 0 bases, the J end by 0 bases, with 7 bases between.

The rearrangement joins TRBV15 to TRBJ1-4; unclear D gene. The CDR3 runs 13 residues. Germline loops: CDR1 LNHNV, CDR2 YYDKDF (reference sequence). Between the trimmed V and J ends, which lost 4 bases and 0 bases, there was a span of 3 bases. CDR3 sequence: CATSTATNEKLFF. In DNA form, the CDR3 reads TGTGCCACCAGCACTGCAACTAATGAAAAACTGTTTTTT.

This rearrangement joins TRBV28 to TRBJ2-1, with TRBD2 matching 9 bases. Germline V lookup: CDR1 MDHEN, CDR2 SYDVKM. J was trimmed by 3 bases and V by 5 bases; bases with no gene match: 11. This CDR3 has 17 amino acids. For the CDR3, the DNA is TGTGCCAGCAGTATAGGGGGGACTAGCAGTAACTACAATGAGCAGTTCTTC. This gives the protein CASSIGGTSSNYNEQFF.

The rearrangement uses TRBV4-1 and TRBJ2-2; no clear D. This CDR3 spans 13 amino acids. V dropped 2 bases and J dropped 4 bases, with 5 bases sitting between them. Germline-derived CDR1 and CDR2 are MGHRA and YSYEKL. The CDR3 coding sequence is TGCGCCAGCAGCCAATTTCTCACCGGGGAGCTGTTTTTT. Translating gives CASSQFLTGELFF.

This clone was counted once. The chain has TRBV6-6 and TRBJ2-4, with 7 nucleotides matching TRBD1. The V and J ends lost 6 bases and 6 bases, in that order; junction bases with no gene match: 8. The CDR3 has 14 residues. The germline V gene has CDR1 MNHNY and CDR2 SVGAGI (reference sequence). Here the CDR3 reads CASSAGAGGNIQYF. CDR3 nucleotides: TGTGCCAGCAGCGCAGGGGCAGGGGGAAACATTCAGTACTTC.

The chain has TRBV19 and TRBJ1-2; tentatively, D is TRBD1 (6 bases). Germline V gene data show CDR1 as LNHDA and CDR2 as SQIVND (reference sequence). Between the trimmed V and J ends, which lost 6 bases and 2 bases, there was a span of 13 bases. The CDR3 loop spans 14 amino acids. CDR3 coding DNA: TGTGCCAGTAGGCCGGGACAATTCAACTATGGCTACACCTTC. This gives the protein CASRPGQFNYGYTF.

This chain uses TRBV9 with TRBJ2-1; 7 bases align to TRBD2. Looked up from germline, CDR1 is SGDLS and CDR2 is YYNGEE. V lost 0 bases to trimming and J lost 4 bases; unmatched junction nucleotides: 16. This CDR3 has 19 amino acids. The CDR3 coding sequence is TGTGCCAGCAGCGTAGTGCCTTTGTCTAGCGGTTTGAATTACAATGAGCAGTTCTTC. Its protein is CASSVVPLSSGLNYNEQFF.

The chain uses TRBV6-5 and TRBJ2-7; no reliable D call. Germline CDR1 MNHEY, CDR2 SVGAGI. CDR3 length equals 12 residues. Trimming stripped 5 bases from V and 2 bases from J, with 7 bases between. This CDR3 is CASSDTTYEQYF. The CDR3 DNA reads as TGTGCCAGCAGTGACACTACCTACGAGCAGTACTTC.

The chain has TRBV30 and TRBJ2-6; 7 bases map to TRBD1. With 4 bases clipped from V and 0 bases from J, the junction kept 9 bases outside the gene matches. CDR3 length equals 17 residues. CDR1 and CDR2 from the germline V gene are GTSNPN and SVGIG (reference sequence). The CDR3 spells CAWTSGQPPSGANVLTF. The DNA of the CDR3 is TGTGCCTGGACATCGGGACAGCCACCCTCTGGGGCCAACGTCCTGACTTTC.

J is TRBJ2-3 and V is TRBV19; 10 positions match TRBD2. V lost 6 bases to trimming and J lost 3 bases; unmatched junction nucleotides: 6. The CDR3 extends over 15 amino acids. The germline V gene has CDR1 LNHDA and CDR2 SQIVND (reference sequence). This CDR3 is CASSSTSGITDTQYF. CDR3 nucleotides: TGTGCCAGTAGCTCTACTAGCGGGATAACAGATACGCAGTATTTT.

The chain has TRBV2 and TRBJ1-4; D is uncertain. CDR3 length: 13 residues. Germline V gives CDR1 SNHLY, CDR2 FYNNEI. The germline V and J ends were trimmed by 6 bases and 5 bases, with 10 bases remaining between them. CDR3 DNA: TGTGCCAGCAGCTCCAGGAGGAATGAAAAACTGTTTTTT. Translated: CASSSRRNEKLFF.

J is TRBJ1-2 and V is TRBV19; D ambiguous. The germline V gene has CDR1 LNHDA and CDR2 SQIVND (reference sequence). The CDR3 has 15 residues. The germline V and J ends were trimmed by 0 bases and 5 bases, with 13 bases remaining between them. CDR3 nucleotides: TGTGCCAGTAGTATAGATCTACCAGGACTTTATGGCTACACCTTC. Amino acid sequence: CASSIDLPGLYGYTF.

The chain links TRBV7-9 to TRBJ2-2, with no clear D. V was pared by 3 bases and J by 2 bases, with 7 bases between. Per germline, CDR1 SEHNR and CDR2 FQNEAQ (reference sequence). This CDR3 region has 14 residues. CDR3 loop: CASSFETNTGELFF. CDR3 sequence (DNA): TGTGCCAGCAGCTTTGAGACAAACACCGGGGAGCTGTTTTTT.